This TCR beta chain was identified during a study of cytomegalovirus exposure and HLA in healthy donors. The CDR3 is 17 residues long. V trimming: 2 bases; J trimming: 1 base; junction bases outside the gene matches: 3. The germline V gene encodes CDR1 GTSNPN and CDR2 SVGIG (reference sequence). Study-level findings and limits: Among the sequence variants, a highly shared cluster was likely an artifact of sequencing.

As concerns this clone: Antigen: not known.

The PCR ran on 60 Vbeta and 13 Jbeta primers. Clones were read by immunoSEQ multiplex PCR, and TCRdb kept only the in-frame ones, dropping some. The table lists 100,000 to 150,000 clones, roughly 81% of them singletons, with 1.1% in the top ten. The sample was PBMCs. The chain carries TRBV30 and TRBJ2-1, with 15 bases fitting TRBD2. The TCR was taken from a woman aged 25 to 39 in good health and CMV-seronegative. The CDR3 coding sequence is TGTGCCTGGAGTTCCGGGACTAGCGGGAGGTCCTACAATGAGCAGTTCTTC. This gives the protein CAWSSGTSGRSYNEQFF.